These 18 T cell receptor beta chains came from one sample sequenced in a study of blood T cell repertoires in COVID-19. The table came from immunoSEQ multiplex PCR; TCRdb's copy has only in-frame clones and leaves some out. The sample holds 95,000 to 100,000 clones, about 90% seen once. Source material: peripheral blood. Source of these receptors: a woman aged 25-40 years with acute or convalescent COVID-19.

The table lists this clone with a few counts. The chain has TRBV30 and TRBJ1-2; TRBD1 is a possible D gene (6 bases). Germline V gives CDR1 GTSNPN, CDR2 SVGIG (reference sequence). The CDR3 is 13 amino acids. Trimming took off 2 bases at V and 3 bases at J, with 10 bases between the two ends. CDR3 region: CAWSQRTDYGYTF. DNA for the CDR3: TGTGCCTGGAGTCAAAGGACAGACTATGGCTACACCTTC. Combining the CDR3 with reference TRBV30 and TRBJ1-2 gives the whole variable domain SQTIHQWPATLVQPVGSPLSLECTVEGTSNPNLYWYRQAAGRGLQLLFYSVGIGQISSEVPQNLSASRPQDRQFILSSKKLLLSDSGFYLCAWSQRTDYGYTFGSGTRLTVV.

The chain employs TRBV3-1 (or the pseudogene TRBV3-2) and TRBJ2-4, with 9 bases aligning to TRBD1. CDR1 is LGHDT and CDR2 is YNNKEL in the germline V gene (reference sequence). Trimming took 4 bases from V and 8 from J; bases not matched to a gene: 3. CDR3 length: 13 residues. CDR3 sequence: CASSLDRGDIQYF. The CDR3 region has the DNA TGTGCCAGCAGCCTGGACAGGGGTGACATTCAGTACTTC.

This sequence joins TRBV20-1 and TRBJ2-7; D unclear. The V end lost 8 bases, the J end lost 1 base, and 9 bases lay between the germline ends. The CDR3 extends over 11 amino acids. Germline V gene sequence: CDR1 DFQATT, CDR2 SNEGSKA (reference sequence). The CDR3 region has the DNA TGCAGTACCTCGAGGTCCTACGAGCAGTACTTC. Translation gives CSTSRSYEQYF.

The chain employs TRBV27 and TRBJ1-1; tentative D call: TRBD1 (5 bases). The V end lost 4 bases, the J end lost 5 bases, and 11 bases lay between the germline ends. Germline V CDR1 and CDR2: MNHEY, SMNVEV (reference sequence). CDR3 length: 13 residues. The CDR3 here is CASSSQDLTEAFF. The CDR3 DNA reads as TGTGCCAGCAGTTCACAGGATCTTACTGAAGCTTTCTTT.

V gene TRBV11-2 combines with J gene TRBJ1-4, with D possibly TRBD1 on 6 matching bases. Trimming left V 4 bases short and J 8 bases short, with 17 bases between. The CDR3 contains 15 residues. The V gene's germline CDR1 is SGHAT and CDR2 FQNNGV. The CDR3, as DNA: TGTGCCAGCAGCTCAGGGGCCTCCGAGGGCGAAAAACTGTTTTTT. This translates into CASSSGASEGEKLFF.

This rearrangement joins TRBV24-1 to TRBJ2-1; 7 nucleotides line up with TRBD1. CDR1 and CDR2 (germline): KGHDR, SFDVKD. This CDR3 has 18 residues. V lost 1 base and J lost 0; bases outside the gene matches: 8. CDR3 sequence: CATSDLGTASSSYNEQFF. For the CDR3, the DNA is TGTGCCACCAGTGATTTAGGGACAGCCTCAAGCTCCTACAATGAGCAGTTCTTC.

The chain employs TRBV5-1 and TRBJ2-1; 9 bases align to TRBD1. V lost 0 bases to trimming and J lost 7 bases; unmatched junction nucleotides: 8. In germline, CDR1 is SGHRS, CDR2 YFSETQ. CDR3 length equals 16 residues. CDR3 nucleotides: TGCGCCAGCAGCTTGGACCCGGGACAGGGTAGGAATGAGCAGTTCTTC. Protein product: CASSLDPGQGRNEQFF.

The chain is built from TRBV5-4 and TRBJ1-2, with D uncertain. CDR1 and CDR2 (germline): SGHNT, YYREEE (reference sequence). Trimming took 5 bases from V and 4 from J, leaving 12 bases between them. The CDR3 has 13 residues. CDR3 DNA sequence: TGTGCCAGCAGACCTATCGCGAGCTATGGCTACACCTTC. Its translation: CASRPIASYGYTF.

The rearrangement joins TRBV7-9 to TRBJ2-2, with D unclear. The CDR3 sequence is 16 residues long. V was pared by 5 bases and J by 1 base, with 14 bases between. CDR1 and CDR2 (germline): SEHNR, FQNEAQ (reference sequence). The CDR3 DNA sequence: TGTGCCAGCAGCCCGAGGAGCTCCCTGAACACCGGGGAGCTGTTTTTT. Its translation is CASSPRSSLNTGELFF.

This clone was seen only a few times. The chain combines TRBV9 with TRBJ1-1; no definite D call. CDR1 and CDR2 from the germline V gene are SGDLS and YYNGEE. The CDR3 sequence is 15 residues long. V lost 4 bases and J lost 1, with 14 bases in between. The CDR3 loop reads CASSSRSGRNTEAFF. The CDR3 bases are TGTGCCAGCAGCTCGCGGTCGGGTAGGAACACTGAAGCTTTCTTT.

The chain recombines TRBV15 with TRBJ2-7; D is ambiguous. The germline V gene has CDR1 LNHNV and CDR2 YYDKDF (reference sequence). V gave up 5 bases and J gave up 0 bases, with 5 bases separating them. This CDR3 has 12 amino acids. The CDR3 DNA reads TGTGCCACCAGCGGCCGCTCCTACGAGCAGTACTTC. Translating gives CATSGRSYEQYF. The full variable domain, its missing parts supplied by reference TRBV15 and TRBJ2-7, is DAMVIQNPRYQVTQFGKPVTLSCSQTLNHNVMYWYQQKSSQAPKLLFHYYDKDFNNEADTPDNFQSRRPNTSFCFLDIRSPGLGDTAMYLCATSGRSYEQYFGPGTRLTVT.

A single count supports this clone. The chain employs TRBV5-1 and TRBJ1-6; 7 nucleotides match TRBD1. Germline CDR1 is SGHRS and CDR2 is YFSETQ. CDR3 size: 15 residues. The V gene end was trimmed by 2 bases and the J gene end by 8 bases; junction bases not matched to a gene: 7. CDR3 residues: CASSFLTGNDSPLHF. The CDR3 DNA follows: TGCGCCAGCAGCTTTTTGACAGGGAATGATTCACCCCTCCACTTT.

In its sample, this clone was seen once. The chain uses TRBV5-6 and TRBJ1-1, with D uncertain. Germline V gives CDR1 SGHDT, CDR2 YYEEEE. The CDR3 contains 13 residues. With 2 bases removed from V and 2 bases from J, the gap between germline ends came to 7 bases. The CDR3 region is CASSFTLNTEAFF. Here the CDR3 DNA reads TGTGCCAGCAGCTTCACACTAAACACTGAAGCTTTCTTT.

This chain uses TRBV7-2 with TRBJ2-2, with 7 nucleotides matching TRBD1. CDR3 length: 14 residues. The V and J ends lost 1 base and 7 bases, in that order; junction bases with no gene match: 3. The germline CDR1 and CDR2 sequences are SGHTA and FQGNSA. The chain's CDR3 is CASSLERGRGELFF. CDR3 in DNA: TGTGCCAGCAGCTTAGAAAGGGGGCGCGGGGAGCTGTTTTTT. The complete variable domain, with remaining parts taken from reference TRBV7-2 and TRBJ2-2, reads GAGVSQSPSNKVTEKGKDVELRCDPISGHTALYWYRQSLGQGLEFLIYFQGNSAPDKSGLPSDRFSAERTGGSVSTLTIQRTQQEDSAVYLCASSLERGRGELFFGEGSRLTVL.

The chain recombines TRBV13 with TRBJ2-6, with D perhaps matching TRBD1 (6 bases). The germline V gene encodes CDR1 PRHDT and CDR2 FYEKMQ (reference sequence). V was clipped by 10 bases and J by 2 bases, with 18 bases between them. The CDR3 extends over 16 amino acids. The CDR3 sequence: CAIRGLGATGANVLTF. The CDR3 DNA sequence: TGTGCCATTCGCGGTTTGGGGGCGACTGGGGCCAACGTCCTGACTTTC.

The J gene is TRBJ1-2, the V gene TRBV28, with TRBD1 identical over 8 bases. CDR1 and CDR2 from the germline V gene are MDHEN and SYDVKM. V lost 5 bases, J lost 8 bases, and 13 bases stayed unmatched. This CDR3 region has 15 residues. For the CDR3, the DNA is TGTGCCAGCAGTCCCCTGGGACAGGATCCGGGGGGCTACACCTTC. Translation gives CASSPLGQDPGGYTF.

The CDR3 nucleotides read TGTGCCAGCAGCTTAAATAGCGGGGGGAGCTCCTACAATGAGCAGTTCTTC. It is translated as CASSLNSGGSSYNEQFF. The chain employs TRBV7-2 and TRBJ2-1, with 10 bases matching TRBD2. The V gene end was trimmed by 2 bases and the J gene end by 0 bases; junction bases not matched to a gene: 4. The CDR3 extends over 17 amino acids. Looked up from germline, CDR1 is SGHTA and CDR2 is FQGNSA.

The chain links TRBV5-5 to TRBJ1-2, with a tentative D call TRBD1 (5 bases). The CDR3 sequence is 14 residues long. Germline CDR1 and CDR2: SGHKS and YYEKEE (reference sequence). V was trimmed by 6 bases and J by 8 bases, leaving 20 bases between them. The CDR3 reads CASIPPGVREGYTF. CDR3 nucleotide sequence: TGTGCCAGCATCCCGCCGGGGGTGAGGGAAGGCTACACCTTC.